One and the same sample provided the 9 T cell receptor beta chains below, sequenced in a study of radiotherapy plus CTLA-4 blockade in lung cancer. TCRdb's table, derived via immunoSEQ multiplex PCR, lists solely in-frame clones and lacks some. Of over 70,000 clones listed, roughly 86% are singletons. The sample here was peripheral blood, taken from a patient treated with radiotherapy plus ipilimumab. Source of these receptors: a human donor with non-small cell lung cancer who had a partial response to radiotherapy plus ipilimumab.

This chain links TRBV5-6 with TRBJ1-3, with a possible D match to TRBD1 (5 bases). This CDR3 comprises 15 residues. Trimming pared 0 bases from V and 0 bases from J, leaving 7 bases between. Germline V lookup: CDR1 SGHDT, CDR2 YYEEEE. CDR3 sequence: CASSLAQGSGNTIYF. The CDR3 DNA sequence: TGTGCCAGCAGCTTGGCCCAGGGCTCTGGAAACACCATATATTTT.

The chain joins TRBV5-6 to TRBJ2-1; 12 bases agree with TRBD2. Germline V gene lookup returns CDR1 SGHDT and CDR2 YYEEEE. Germline trimming cut 4 bases from V and 10 bases from J; bases unmatched to any gene: 12. This CDR3 has 16 amino acids. The CDR3 DNA is TGTGCCAGCAGCACCCGGACTAGCGGGGCTCCAGAGGAGCAGTTCTTC. Its translation is CASSTRTSGAPEEQFF.

The chain has TRBV7-9 and TRBJ2-1; TRBD2 aligns across 11 bases. J lost 0 bases, V lost 6 bases, and 13 bases had no gene match. Germline assignment: CDR1 SEHNR and CDR2 FQNEAQ (reference sequence). This CDR3 contains 19 residues. The CDR3 spells CASSSPGLAATFSYNEQFF. DNA of the CDR3: TGTGCCAGCAGTTCCCCGGGACTAGCGGCGACCTTCTCCTACAATGAGCAGTTCTTC.

This chain uses TRBV27 with TRBJ2-5, with 14 nucleotides matching TRBD2. In germline, CDR1 is MNHEY, CDR2 SMNVEV (reference sequence). The CDR3 runs to 15 residues. The trim removed 6 bases at V and 9 bases at J, leaving 9 bases unmatched. This CDR3 reads CASSRLAGGSGAQYF. The DNA of the CDR3 is TGTGCCAGCAGCCGACTAGCGGGAGGGTCTGGGGCCCAGTACTTC.

This chain joins TRBV11-3 and TRBJ2-2; no definite D call. From germline, CDR1 is SGHNT and CDR2 YENEEA. The CDR3 has 13 residues. V shed 5 bases and J shed 4 bases, with 8 bases lying between them. Here the CDR3 reads CASSLSSTGELFF. In DNA, the CDR3 is TGTGCCAGCAGCCTCTCTAGCACCGGGGAGCTGTTTTTT.

The V and J genes are TRBV2 and TRBJ1-1; D is unresolved. V lost 7 bases to trimming and J lost 2 bases, with 17 bases between them. This CDR3 comprises 15 residues. Germline values: CDR1 SNHLY, CDR2 FYNNEI. The CDR3 DNA is TGTGCCAGCAAAACAGACGCAACCGTCAACACTGAAGCTTTCTTT. Translated: CASKTDATVNTEAFF.

The V gene is TRBV7-2, the J gene TRBJ1-2, with a weak D call TRBD1 (6 bases). Per the germline V gene, CDR1 is SGHTA and CDR2 is FQGNSA. V was shortened by 6 bases and J by 4 bases, with 12 bases between the two germline ends. This CDR3 region has 13 residues. For the CDR3, the DNA is TGTGCCAGCAGTTTTGACAGGTTCTATGGCTACACCTTC. It is translated as CASSFDRFYGYTF. Using reference TRBV7-2 and TRBJ1-2 for the parts outside the CDR3, the full variable domain is GAGVSQSPSNKVTEKGKDVELRCDPISGHTALYWYRQSLGQGLEFLIYFQGNSAPDKSGLPSDRFSAERTGGSVSTLTIQRTQQEDSAVYLCASSFDRFYGYTFGSGTRLTVV.

The J gene is TRBJ2-2, the V gene TRBV19; weak D call: TRBD1 (6 bases). The CDR3 is made up of 16 amino acids. The V and J ends lost 2 bases and 5 bases respectively, with 15 bases between them. Per germline, CDR1 LNHDA and CDR2 SQIVND (reference sequence). The CDR3 DNA follows: TGTGCCAGTAGTATAAAACAGGGTCGGGATACCGGGGAGCTGTTTTTT. It specifies CASSIKQGRDTGELFF.

The chain has TRBV6-7 and TRBJ1-5; TRBD1 might be the D (5 bases). TRBV6-7 is reported as an ORF; its role is uncertain. Trimming cost V 0 bases and J 0 bases, with 18 bases left between them. CDR3 length equals 19 residues. The CDR3 region is CASSYSSWSREDSNQPQHF. Written as DNA, the CDR3 is TGTGCCAGCAGTTACTCGTCATGGTCCAGGGAAGATAGCAATCAGCCCCAGCATTTT.